This section outlines one T cell receptor (beta chain) sequence together with its context. The CDR3 spans 11 residues. Deletions cut 7 bases from V and 5 bases from J, with 8 bases between. Per germline, CDR1 MNHEY and CDR2 SVGAGI. The data derive from a study of blood T cell repertoires in COVID-19. About the study: Donors in the United States, Italy and Spain gave samples during acute or convalescent COVID-19. Sources were T cells, B-cell-depleted T cells, or PBMCs; the material itself was cDNA or gDNA.

Original processing methods: Cell counts per sample came from amplifying reference gene primers. Only in-frame clones appear in the TCRdb table, and some are missing; sequencing was by immunoSEQ multiplex PCR. Clone size and the V and J calls come from that table; the DNA yielded D and trimming. The sample contains some 40,000 clones, 75% to 95% of which appear only once. This clonotype was sampled from a woman aged 80 or over with acute or convalescent COVID-19. The rearrangement links TRBV6-5 to TRBJ1-2; TRBD1 might be the D (6 bases). The sample was peripheral blood. The CDR3 DNA reads as TGTGCCAGCACCCAGGGGTATGGCTACACCTTC. This sequence encodes CASTQGYGYTF.